A selection of T cell receptor beta chains follows, all from one sample in a study of blood T cell repertoires in COVID-19. Data came from immunoSEQ multiplex PCR; TCRdb stores just in-frame clones and leaves some out. The data hold under 75,000 clones, with more than 60% observed a single time. Sequencing used peripheral blood. Receptor source: a man aged 60 to 69 with acute or convalescent COVID-19. CDR3s include the opening cysteine and the closing phenylalanine or tryptophan. D genes are given only for firm matches. Rows give clone size only sometimes, using once, few, many, or a class for an expanded clone.

v_gene	len	j_gene	abundance	d_gene	CDR3aa	CDR3nt
TRBV24-1	15	TRBJ2-3	-	TRBD2	CATSARGVSTDTQYF	TGTGCCACCAGTGCCCGGGGGGTCAGTACAGATACGCAGTATTTT
TRBV2	15	TRBJ1-1	few	-	CASSLEGGVATEAFF	TGTGCCAGCAGTTTGGAAGGAGGGGTTGCCACTGAAGCTTTCTTT
TRBV5-1	14	TRBJ2-3	-	TRBD2	CASSSGRYTDTQYF	TGCGCCAGCTCCAGCGGGAGGTATACAGATACGCAGTATTTT
TRBV19	16	TRBJ2-2	-	TRBD1	CASSPQTGVNTGELFF	TGTGCCAGTAGTCCACAAACAGGGGTGAACACCGGGGAGCTGTTTTTT
TRBV23-1	14	TRBJ2-2	-	TRBD1	CASSQSRGLGELFF	TGCGCCAGCAGTCAATCGAGGGGGCTGGGGGAGCTGTTTTTT
TRBV5-6	13	TRBJ1-6	few	-	CASADIHNSPLHF	TGTGCCAGCGCTGACATTCATAATTCACCCCTCCACTTT
TRBV6-5	16	TRBJ2-7	-	TRBD2	CASSYFGRAAEGEQYF	TGTGCCAGCAGTTACTTCGGGAGGGCCGCAGAGGGAGAGCAGTACTTC
TRBV20-1	11	TRBJ2-1	few	-	CSASQQDEQFF	TGCAGTGCCAGCCAGCAGGATGAGCAGTTCTTC
TRBV9	14	TRBJ2-2	once	-	CASSAHSNTGELFF	TGTGCCAGCAGCGCTCACTCGAACACCGGGGAGCTGTTTTTT
TRBV2	14	TRBJ2-2	-	TRBD1	CASTDRAETGELFF	TGTGCCAGCACGGACAGGGCTGAGACCGGGGAGCTGTTTTTT
TRBV10-3	13	TRBJ2-4	-	TRBD1	CAISESDRDIQYF	TGTGCCATCAGTGAGTCGGACAGGGACATTCAGTACTTC
TRBV7-2	15	TRBJ2-5	-	TRBD2	CASSPQAGRAETQYF	TGTGCCAGCAGCCCTCAAGCGGGGAGGGCAGAGACCCAGTACTTC
TRBV9	15	TRBJ1-4	-	-	CASSVEEQEKGKLFF	TGTGCCAGCAGCGTAGAAGAACAGGAAAAGGGAAAACTGTTTTTT
TRBV27	14	TRBJ1-1	-	TRBD1	CASSWDRADTEAFF	TGTGCCAGCAGTTGGGACAGGGCTGACACTGAAGCTTTCTTT
TRBV11-2	13	TRBJ1-5	once	-	CASSLDNYQPQHF	TGTGCCAGCAGCTTAGATAATTATCAGCCCCAGCATTTT
TRBV6-5	13	TRBJ1-4	-	-	CASTLQGYEKLFF	TGTGCCAGCACCCTACAGGGATATGAAAAACTGTTTTTT
TRBV5-4	13	TRBJ2-1	-	-	CASSTTEGGEQFF	TGTGCCAGCAGTACCACAGAAGGTGGTGAGCAGTTCTTC
TRBV9	14	TRBJ1-2	once	-	CASSPHYIPDGYTF	TGTGCCAGCAGCCCCCACTATATACCTGATGGCTACACCTTC
TRBV7-9	16	TRBJ2-2	-	TRBD1	CASSLSGQGEGGELFF	TGTGCCAGCAGCTTATCGGGACAGGGGGAAGGCGGGGAGCTGTTTTTT
TRBV5-1	15	TRBJ2-1	-	TRBD2	CASSRSGRTNNEQFF	TGCGCCAGCAGTCGTAGCGGGAGGACCAACAATGAGCAGTTCTTC
TRBV5-1	14	TRBJ1-2	-	TRBD1	CASRTGTEVRGYTF	TGCGCCAGCAGAACCGGGACAGAGGTTCGAGGCTACACCTTC
TRBV6-5	14	TRBJ2-3	-	-	CASSYGLGTDTQYF	TGTGCCAGCAGTTACGGGCTGGGCACAGATACGCAGTATTTT
TRBV3-1/TRBV3-2	15	TRBJ1-2	-	-	CASSPTGRTNYGYTF	TGTGCCAGCAGCCCCACAGGGCGTACTAACTATGGCTACACCTTC
TRBV28	16	TRBJ2-1	many	TRBD2	CASRSSGATAYNEQFF	TGTGCCAGCAGATCCAGCGGGGCGACCGCCTACAATGAGCAGTTCTTC
TRBV5-1	15	TRBJ2-5	-	TRBD1	CASRRSGQGDPRQYF	TGCGCCAGCAGGCGCAGTGGACAGGGCGACCCAAGGCAGTACTTC
TRBV13	14	TRBJ2-4	-	TRBD1	CASSLAGGVNIQYF	TGTGCCAGCAGCTTAGCAGGGGGCGTAAACATTCAGTACTTC
TRBV19	13	TRBJ2-5	-	TRBD1	CASSPRGRETQYF	TGTGCCAGTAGTCCCAGGGGGCGAGAGACCCAGTACTTC
TRBV7-8	16	TRBJ1-3	-	TRBD1	CASSLVTGGLGNTIYF	TGTGCCAGCAGCTTAGTAACAGGGGGCCTTGGAAACACCATATATTTT
TRBV7-8	16	TRBJ2-2	-	TRBD2	CASSSSGGSNTGELFF	TGTGCCAGCAGCTCCAGCGGGGGATCGAACACCGGGGAGCTGTTTTTT
TRBV29-1	13	TRBJ2-5	-	-	CSVAGQVGETQYF	TGCAGCGTTGCAGGGCAGGTCGGAGAGACCCAGTACTTC
TRBV5-4	16	TRBJ2-1	once	TRBD1	CASSLGDRESYNEQFF	TGTGCCAGCAGCTTGGGGGACAGGGAATCCTACAATGAGCAGTTCTTC
TRBV3-1/TRBV3-2	14	TRBJ2-5	-	-	CASSQDSGSETQYF	TGTGCCAGCAGCCAAGACTCCGGGTCAGAGACCCAGTACTTC
TRBV19	14	TRBJ1-4	-	-	CASSAAGSNEKLFF	TGTGCCAGTAGTGCCGCCGGGTCTAATGAAAAACTGTTTTTT
TRBV12-3/TRBV12-4	13	TRBJ1-5	-	-	CASSLTGDQPQHF	TGTGCCAGCAGTTTAACGGGGGATCAGCCCCAGCATTTT
TRBV19	13	TRBJ1-4	few	-	CASMRSSDEKLFF	TGTGCCAGTATGAGGTCAAGCGATGAAAAACTGTTTTTT
TRBV30	15	TRBJ1-4	-	-	CAWSSAGATNEKLFF	TGTGCCTGGAGTTCCGCAGGGGCAACTAATGAAAAACTGTTTTTT
TRBV12-3/TRBV12-4	13	TRBJ2-1	-	TRBD2	CATTSGSIHEQFF	TGTGCCACGACTAGCGGGAGTATTCATGAGCAGTTCTTC
TRBV7-3	13	TRBJ2-1	once	-	CASSPDWNNEQFF	TGTGCCAGCAGCCCGGACTGGAACAATGAGCAGTTCTTC
TRBV9	17	TRBJ2-1	few	TRBD2	CASSVGASGGSYNEQFF	TGTGCCAGCAGCGTAGGTGCCAGCGGGGGCTCCTACAATGAGCAGTTCTTC
TRBV7-9	15	TRBJ2-3	-	TRBD1	CASSFTGQTTDTQYF	TGTGCCAGCAGCTTCACGGGACAGACCACAGATACGCAGTATTTT
TRBV5-8	13	TRBJ2-3	-	-	CASSLGATDTQYF	TGTGCCAGCAGCTTGGGGGCCACAGATACGCAGTATTTT
TRBV15	15	TRBJ1-2	-	TRBD1	CATSDYRGANYGYTF	TGTGCCACCAGCGACTACAGGGGAGCTAACTATGGCTACACCTTC
TRBV9	18	TRBJ2-1	-	TRBD2	CASSVGLAGVYSYNEQFF	TGTGCCAGCAGCGTAGGACTAGCGGGAGTCTACTCCTACAATGAGCAGTTCTTC
TRBV29-1	13	TRBJ1-1	-	-	CSVVGGNIAEAFF	TGCAGCGTTGTGGGGGGAAATATAGCTGAAGCTTTCTTT
TRBV5-1	14	TRBJ2-7	-	TRBD1	CASSERTGTHEQYF	TGCGCCAGCAGCGAGAGGACAGGTACGCACGAGCAGTACTTC
TRBV15	18	TRBJ2-5	-	TRBD2	CATSRVRGALADQETQYF	TGTGCCACCAGCAGAGTTAGGGGGGCACTAGCGGATCAAGAGACCCAGTACTTC
TRBV29-1	14	TRBJ2-1	-	TRBD1	CSVERGTGRNEQFF	TGCAGCGTTGAACGAGGGACAGGTAGAAATGAGCAGTTCTTC
TRBV4-2	18	TRBJ1-6	few	-	CASSQELRGSSYNSPLHF	TGTGCCAGCAGCCAAGAACTAAGGGGGAGCTCCTATAATTCACCCCTCCACTTT
TRBV24-1	15	TRBJ2-5	-	-	CATSDFGRGEETQYF	TGTGCCACCAGTGATTTCGGCAGGGGGGAAGAGACCCAGTACTTC
TRBV24-1	15	TRBJ2-5	medium-sized	-	CATSDWAQGQETQYF	TGTGCCACCAGTGATTGGGCACAGGGTCAAGAGACCCAGTACTTC
TRBV6-5	12	TRBJ2-2	-	-	CASGRSPGELFF	TGTGCCAGTGGTCGGTCGCCCGGGGAGCTGTTTTTT
TRBV18	15	TRBJ1-2	few	TRBD1	CASSPQGTGDYGYTF	TGTGCCAGCTCACCACAAGGGACAGGGGACTATGGCTACACCTTC
TRBV5-1	14	TRBJ1-4	-	TRBD1	CASSDGQANEKLFF	TGCGCCAGCAGCGACGGACAGGCTAATGAAAAACTGTTTTTT
TRBV11-3	16	TRBJ2-1	-	TRBD2	CASSTPGRAGGGEQFF	TGTGCCAGCAGCACCCCCGGTCGAGCGGGAGGGGGTGAGCAGTTCTTC